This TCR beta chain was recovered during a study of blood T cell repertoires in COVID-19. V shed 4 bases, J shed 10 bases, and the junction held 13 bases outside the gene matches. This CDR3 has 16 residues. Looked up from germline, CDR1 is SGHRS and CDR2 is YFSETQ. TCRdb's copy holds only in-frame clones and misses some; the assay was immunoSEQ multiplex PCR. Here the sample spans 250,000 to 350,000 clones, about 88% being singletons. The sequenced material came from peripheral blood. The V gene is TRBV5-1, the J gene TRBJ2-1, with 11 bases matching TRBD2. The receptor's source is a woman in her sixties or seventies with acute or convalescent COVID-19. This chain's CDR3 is CASSVQHTGTSGEQFF. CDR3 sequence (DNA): TGCGCCAGCAGCGTACAACACACCGGGACTAGCGGCGAGCAGTTCTTC.